This T cell receptor (beta chain) was identified in a study of blood T cells in healthy people across ages. Study-wide points: Possibly, changes in expanded clonotypes were confounded because donor CMV status was unknown.

Turning to this clonotype: The antigen is undetermined.

Drawing of peripheral blood yielded approximately 10 milliliters from each donor. Using a J-beta primer mix together with a sample-barcoded 5' primer, a second PCR was run for roughly 6 to 12 cycles. TCRdb reprocessed the 5' RACE reads with MiXCR, giving one entry per CDR3 protein. The sample has 790,000 or so distinct CDR3 sequences, roughly 46% seen once. Trimming took 6 bases from V and 2 from J, leaving 14 bases between them. Germline V gene data show CDR1 as SEHNR and CDR2 as FQNEAQ (reference sequence). CDR3 length equals 15 residues. The source is a man older than 75 in good health. The chain has TRBV7-9 and TRBJ2-1; D is possibly TRBD2 (5 bases). The sample was blood. The CDR3 loop is CASSLSGAPYNEQFF. CDR3 coding DNA: TGTGCCAGCAGTTTGAGCGGTGCCCCCTACAATGAGCAGTTCTTC.